This T cell receptor beta chain was sequenced in a study of control samples from healthy donors and cancer patients. The CDR3 has 17 residues. V gave up 0 bases and J gave up 4 bases, with 16 bases separating them. The V gene's germline CDR1 is MNHEY and CDR2 SMNVEV (reference sequence). Profiled with immunoSEQ multiplex PCR; TCRdb holds only in-frame clones, not every one. Found here are 150,000 or so clones, almost 90% of them singletons; the top ten hold approximately 1.6%. The chain carries TRBV27 and TRBJ1-5; D is undetermined. The sample taken for sequencing was blood. The clonotype originates from a man aged 18 to 30 in good health. CDR3 loop: CASSLSSPIEVNQPQHF. CDR3 bases: TGTGCCAGCAGTTTATCTTCACCCATTGAGGTAAATCAGCCCCAGCATTTT.